This entry is about one T cell receptor (beta chain). The antigen remains undetermined. Germline CDR1 and CDR2: SGHVS and FQNEAQ. This CDR3 has 15 amino acids. J gave up 3 bases and V 6 bases, and 10 bases lay outside the gene matches. Using immunoSEQ multiplex PCR, the repertoire was profiled, and TCRdb retains in-frame clones only, with some absent. Of approximately 64,000 clones listed, roughly 89% are singletons. This specimen belongs to a study of T cell responses to AZD1222 COVID-19 vaccine. Study-wide context: Pooled in the analysis were second doses at about 4 or about 12 weeks.

Whole-study results and caveats: Dominant at 160-218 and 743-854, vaccine-associated CD4 TCRs also spanned spike. Spike-specific TCR breadth and depth went up after people got two AZD1222 doses. Repertoires in all cases were sampled only once the peak T cell response had passed.

Material: peripheral blood, obtained on day 0 of AZD1222 vaccination. The receptor's source is an adult in good health. V gene TRBV7-8 combines with J gene TRBJ1-1; TRBD1 matches at 7 bases. CDR3 residues: CASSPDREAYTEAFF. The CDR3 region has the DNA TGTGCCAGCAGTCCCGACAGGGAGGCGTACACTGAAGCTTTCTTT.